The next 10 T cell receptor beta chains were all read from a single sample in a study of T-cell memory formation after mild COVID-19. TCRdb analysed the 5' RACE reads with MiXCR anew, one entry per CDR3 protein. Counted here are about 270,000 distinct CDR3 sequences, around 15% occurring once; the ten biggest clones make up about 23%. The material sequenced was PBMCs or a T cell subset sorted from them (not recorded which). The receptor source for this set is a man between 18 and 35 years old who had mild COVID-19 (a few samples of this study predate the infection). Cell type and time point are not known.

The CDR3 loop is CASSQKTAGGDEQYF. The CDR3 region has the DNA TGCGCCAGCAGCCAAAAGACGGCAGGGGGCGACGAGCAGTACTTC. This chain uses TRBV4-3 with TRBJ2-7; 8 bases map to TRBD1. From germline, CDR1 is LGHNA and CDR2 YSLEER. The CDR3 totals 15 residues. V lost 2 bases and J lost 5; bases outside the gene matches: 8.

The V gene is TRBV9, the J gene TRBJ1-5; D is perhaps TRBD1 (6 bases). V was pared by 4 bases and J by 6 bases, with 17 bases between. In germline, CDR1 is SGDLS, CDR2 YYNGEE. This CDR3 spans 15 amino acids. CDR3 loop: CASSTSGGQGQPQHF. The CDR3 DNA is TGTGCCAGCAGCACCAGTGGGGGGCAGGGTCAGCCCCAGCATTTT.

The chain carries TRBV7-8 and TRBJ2-1, with TRBD1 matching over 8 bases. In germline, CDR1 is SGHVS, CDR2 FQNEAQ. There are 15 residues in the CDR3. V was pared by 3 bases and J by 4 bases, with 5 bases of the junction left unmatched. Here the CDR3 reads CASSFRDRIYNEQFF. CDR3 nucleotide sequence: TGTGCCAGCAGCTTCCGGGACAGGATTTACAATGAGCAGTTCTTC.

The chain links TRBV7-9 to TRBJ2-2, with D possibly TRBD2 on 5 matching bases. Trimming removed 9 bases at V and 6 bases at J, with 11 bases between. Germline CDR1 reads SEHNR; CDR2 reads FQNEAQ (reference sequence). This CDR3 is 12 amino acids long. The CDR3 region is CARQLGAGELFF. The CDR3 DNA is TGTGCCAGACAGCTCGGGGCCGGGGAGCTGTTTTTT.

This clonotype appeared a few times. The chain combines TRBV7-3 with TRBJ2-5; D is perhaps TRBD2 (5 bases). The V and J ends lost 6 bases and 1 base respectively, with 12 bases between them. The length of the CDR3 is 14 residues. The V gene's germline CDR1 is SGHTA and CDR2 FQGTGA. CDR3: CASRAPGIQETQYF. The CDR3 DNA sequence: TGTGCCAGCAGGGCACCGGGAATCCAAGAGACCCAGTACTTC.

This clonotype has at least ten counts. This chain uses TRBV7-8 with TRBJ2-7; 7 bases align to TRBD2. CDR3 length: 12 residues. The ends lost 4 bases at V and 5 bases at J; junction bases unmatched: 2. CDR1 and CDR2 (germline): SGHVS, FQNEAQ. CDR3 amino acids: CASSSGRDEQYF. CDR3 sequence (DNA): TGTGCCAGCAGCTCTGGGAGGGACGAGCAGTACTTC.

This clonotype was detected a few times. The rearrangement uses TRBV28 and TRBJ1-4, with a weak D call TRBD1 (5 bases). This CDR3 has 16 residues. Germline V gene sequence: CDR1 MDHEN, CDR2 SYDVKM. The V end was cut by 2 bases, the J end by 4 bases, with 14 bases between. The CDR3 coding sequence is TGTGCCAGCAGTTTAATCGGGCTAGGGGATAATGAAAAACTGTTTTTT. Translating gives CASSLIGLGDNEKLFF. Using reference TRBV28 and TRBJ1-4 for the parts outside the CDR3, the full variable domain is DVKVTQSSRYLVKRTGEKVFLECVQDMDHENMFWYRQDPGLGLRLIYFSYDVKMKEKGDIPEGYSVSREKKERFSLILESASTNQTSMYLCASSLIGLGDNEKLFFGSGTQLSVL.

This clonotype turned up a few times. The chain joins TRBV29-1 to TRBJ2-3, with 13 bases identical to TRBD2. The junction had 9 bases not matched to a gene; V was cut back by 6 bases and J by 6 bases. CDR3 length: 15 residues. Germline lookup yields CDR1 SQVTM and CDR2 ANQGSEA. CDR3 in amino acids: CSVPGLAGATDTQYF. The CDR3 nucleotides are TGCAGCGTACCAGGACTAGCGGGGGCGACGGATACGCAGTATTTT.

This clonotype was observed a few times. The CDR3 DNA follows: TGCGCCAGCAGCTTGGCTCCGCGGGGATTGGGTGAAGCTTTCTTT. Its protein is CASSLAPRGLGEAFF. V gene TRBV5-1 combines with J gene TRBJ1-1; D not certain. The V gene lost 0 bases and the J gene lost 7 bases, with 16 bases spanning the gap. Germline CDR1 SGHRS, CDR2 YFSETQ. CDR3 size: 15 residues.

The chain couples TRBV7-2 to TRBJ2-1; D perhaps matches TRBD1 (7 bases). CDR3 length equals 13 residues. In germline, CDR1 is SGHTA, CDR2 FQGNSA. V was clipped by 4 bases and J by 10 bases, with 14 bases between them. CDR3 sequence (DNA): TGTGCCAGCAGCTACCAGGGGGGAGACGAGCAGTTCTTC. Translating it yields CASSYQGGDEQFF.